The clone carrying this T cell receptor (beta chain) was found once. Its target is not known. CDR1 is LGHNA and CDR2 is YNFKEQ in the germline V gene. The trim removed 4 bases at V and 0 bases at J, leaving 10 bases unmatched. The CDR3 sequence is 17 residues long. This sample is drawn from a study of T cell clones after liver transplantation. Study details: As an antigen-independent comparator, third-party-reactive TCRbeta sequences came from pre-transplant mixed lymphocyte reactions. Patients counted as tolerant after at least one year off all immunosuppression, enzymes not exceeding twice normal. Study-level points and caveats: Post-transplant, graft-donor-reactive CD4 TCRbeta sequences in blood dropped significantly in 5 of 8 subjects.

Sequenced by immunoSEQ multiplex PCR; TCRdb stores in-frame clones only, minus some. The sample records about 78,000 clones, 75% to 90% being singletons. This chain connects TRBV4-2 to TRBJ2-7; 9 bases map to TRBD2. This receptor was identified in a human donor who received a liver transplant. Source: CD4+ T cells from blood, taken before liver transplant. In nucleotides, the CDR3 is TGTGCCAGCAGCCCTGTAGCGGGGGATGAAAGCTCCTACGAGCAGTACTTC. Its protein is CASSPVAGDESSYEQYF.